Sequencing of this T cell receptor beta chain was carried out in a study of blood T cell repertoires in COVID-19 (dated by TCRdb to about 2020). For context, the study as a whole: Samples from collaborators originated in the United States, Italy and Spain and spanned both the acute and convalescent phases of COVID-19. The prospective study material was composed of cDNA or gDNA derived from T cells, B-cell-depleted T cells, or PBMCs. The sample metadata nearly always contained a de-identified subject ID, COVID-19 status, age in years and sex. Where HLA class I and class II types were available, the types were taken from metadata supplied by the sample provider, not from assay-based typing. Deeply sampled blood TCRbeta repertoires from subjects exposed to, actively infected with, or recovered from COVID-19 were included in the dataset. The repertoires were released in a freely available public database intended as a resource for research on the immune response to SARS-CoV-2. Samples came from the ongoing ImmuneRACE study (first 160 participants) plus 1,254 subjects from 6 global collaborators. What the authors observed across the whole study: The quantity of clinical and demographic metadata differed by source and by participant and was supplied without curation.

To note about this clone: No cognate antigen has been identified for it. The record has no base qualities; no much larger clone is one base away. Additional DNA sequences in this sample encode the identical CDR3.

TCRbeta CDR3 regions were amplified from genomic DNA using the immunoSEQ Assay, a bias-controlled multiplex PCR. The authors processed their data as follows. Nucleated cell counts per sample were estimated from amplification of reference gene primers within the assay. To quantify the absolute abundance of each unique TCRbeta CDR3 rearrangement, sequence reads were collapsed and filtered. For each sample, productive Simpson clonality was calculated by taking the square root of Simpson's diversity index across productive rearrangements. The immuneACCESS repertoire file appears here via TCRdb, limited to in-frame rearrangements. These files lack a portion of the clones; in checked studies, under half of the deficit traces to unresolved V genes, and the cause of the others is not known. V and J calls and clone size come straight from that table; D and trimming were deduced from the DNA. A total of 65,000 or so clones appear in this sample, approximately 86% of them only once. The ten largest clones represent about a tenth of the sample.

Collaborating institutions collected whole blood in K2EDTA tubes following their own protocols. For TCRbeta analysis, collaborator samples were shipped as frozen whole blood, as isolated PBMCs, or as DNA extracted from either sample type. The CDR1 and CDR2 encoded by the germline V gene are MDHEN and SYDVKM. Reading from cysteine to phenylalanine, the CDR3 counts 14 amino acids. Only CDR3 DNA is held: 42 bases, read in frame from base 1. V has 3 bases trimmed and J has 3 bases trimmed; junction bases matching no gene number 1. Sequencing input: peripheral blood. The chain is assembled from TRBV28 and TRBJ1-2; 10 bases in between match TRBD1. This clonotype was sampled from a human donor with acute or convalescent COVID-19. The donor label of this sample is uncertain. The CDR3 protein is CASSFGQGDYGYTF. The nucleotides are TGTGCCAGCAGTTTTGGACAGGGGGACTATGGCTACACCTTC.